This T cell receptor (beta chain) was documented in a study of CD8+CD57+ T cells in acquired aplastic anemia (dated by TCRdb to the late 2010s). For the wider study: On average, sorted CD4+ and CD8+ cells yielded around 3.5 ug of extracted DNA, with a range of about 0.17 to 27.4 ug. An average of about 10 million reads for CD4+ cells and around 11 million reads for CD8+ cells was obtained from healthy donor samples. Broader findings and caveats from the paper: CD8+ Simpson's diversity did not differ significantly between patients and healthy controls (P=0.060). Twenty-nine CD8+ CDR3 sequences were found to be shared between patients and controls, but these sequences appeared to be highly expressed in patients and within the immunodominant clones of the patients.

TCR repertoires of sorted CD4+ and CD8+ blood T cells from severe aplastic anemia patients and healthy subjects were deep-sequenced in the study. Ficoll-Paque density gradient centrifugation was used to isolate peripheral blood mononuclear cells. Before DNA extraction, CD4+ and CD8+ T cells were sorted by FACS or by magnetic beads. The CDR3 has 16 amino acids, counting the end cysteine and phenylalanine. Just the 48-base CDR3 DNA is kept, in frame starting at base 1. From the germline V gene, CDR1 is KGHDR and CDR2 is SFDVKD. V trim: 4 bases; J trim: 2 bases; unmatched bases: 4. At least ten counts were recorded for this clonotype. Its antigen target is currently unknown. Nothing much larger sits one base from this clone, and base qualities are not available. Genomic DNA was used as template for profiling of TCR beta VDJ combinations and CDR3 sequences. An Illumina HiSeq 2000 was the platform used for TCR repertoire sequencing. The study's processing was this. TRBV/TRBJ rearrangement plots, CDR3 size and DJ length profiles, and Simpson's diversity index were used to evaluate the repertoires. Whichever DNA sequence was most abundant in the deep sequencing data was defined as the immunodominant clone. CDR3 amino acid sequences were screened for sharing across subjects and were compared with published repertoires and the VDJdb database. In TCRdb, the public reads were trimmed at Q25 with fastp and aligned with MiXCR, with productive beta chains retained. Rows matching on CDR3 protein sequence are summarized as one entry with the most common DNA and genes. For this entry, the V and J calls and clone size follow TCRdb and not the study's own pipeline. In all, the sample holds 130,000 or so distinct CDR3 sequences, and about 40% of those were seen once. The top ten clonotypes cover 7.5% to 9.5% of the sample.

The receptor comes from a human donor in good health, serving as a control. The sequencing sample was made of sorted CD4+, CD8+, or CD8+CD57+ T cells (not recorded which) from PBMCs. The rearranged chain carries TRBV24-1 and TRBJ2-2; TRBD1 agrees with 9 junctional bases. In nucleotide form, the sequence is TGTGCCACCAGTGAATACACAGGGGGCAACACCGGGGAGCTGTTTTTT. Translated, this is CATSEYTGGNTGELFF.